This T cell receptor (beta chain) was sequenced during a study of T cell repertoires in cytomegalovirus infection. Study summary: CMV infection and matching HLA type were both indicated by public TCR beta signatures. Regarding the study as a whole: Summed frequency of shared TCR beta families picked out CMV carriers who also had the relevant HLA. The ex vivo response showed dominance by HLA-C-restricted CMV-specific TCR beta clonotypes.

The length of the CDR3 is 13 residues. V was trimmed by 0 bases and J by 8 bases, leaving 8 bases between them. Germline V gene sequence: CDR1 MNHNY, CDR2 SVGAGI (reference sequence). This clonotype was detected many times. Its antigen is undetermined. In TCRdb, the reads were re-called with MiXCR into one record per CDR3 protein. The sample shows 150,000 to 200,000 distinct CDR3 sequences, 8.5% to 10% of them seen only once. The receptor was isolated from a human donor in good health (CMV status not recorded). Some clones in this sample may be carry-over from other donors' samples. Sequenced sample: PBMCs. The chain couples TRBV6-6 to TRBJ1-3; no firm D call. The CDR3 region has the DNA TGTGCCAGCAGTTACTCGATAGGCGACACCATATATTTT. Translation gives CASSYSIGDTIYF.